This T cell receptor (beta chain) is drawn from a study of regulatory T cells in long-lasting Graves disease. Overall study results and limits: Persistent disease exhibited a predilection for TRBV28, TRBJ1-2 and TRBJ2-5.

The time point: persistent/refractory GD, antithyroid drugs over 5 years with positive TRAb. There was RNA extracted from PBMCs, and the TCR library was made from it. Concerning this clonotype: What it recognizes is unknown.

Trimming stripped 3 bases from V and 10 bases from J, with 13 bases between. The CDR3 is made up of 12 amino acids. CDR1 and CDR2 from the germline V gene are SGHDT and YYEEEE. The authors built TCR beta libraries using iRepertoire HTBI primers and Arm-PCR of CDR3 regions. Original methodology: Segment identification across samples yielded some 63 TRBV and 14 to 15 TRBJ segments. TCRdb passed the multiplex PCR reads through MiXCR, listing each CDR3 protein once. What appears here as the V and J calls and clone size reflects TCRdb's work, not the paper's. This table holds about 660,000 distinct CDR3 sequences, about 32% found once.

The V gene is TRBV5-6, the J gene TRBJ1-1; maybe TRBD1 (6 bases). The receptor comes from a female donor with Graves disease. This specimen was peripheral blood mononuclear cells (PBMCs), taken when the disease was refractory, from a patient treated with antithyroid drugs. The CDR3 DNA reads TGTGCCAGCAGCTCCTACAGGGACGCAGCTTTCTTT. Encoded protein: CASSSYRDAAFF. Using reference TRBV5-6 and TRBJ1-1 for the parts outside the CDR3, the full variable domain is DAGVTQSPTHLIKTRGQQVTLRCSPKSGHDTVSWYQQALGQGPQFIFQYYEEEERQRGNFPDRFSGHQFPNYSSELNVNALLLGDSALYLCASSSYRDAAFFGQGTRLTVV.